Only a few counts were recorded for the clone carrying this T cell receptor beta chain. TCRdb fed the RT-PCR reads into MiXCR, producing one record per CDR3 protein. The profile shows just under 250,000 distinct CDR3 sequences, 12% of them singletons. Trimming took 0 bases from V and 5 from J, leaving 13 bases between them. The germline V gene encodes CDR1 LGHNA and CDR2 YSLEER. The CDR3 runs 16 residues. The sample is drawn from a study of response to subunit inactivated influenza vaccine. The sequenced sample was non-naive T cells sorted from PBMCs, obtained 14 days before vaccination. The chain recombines TRBV4-3 with TRBJ1-4, with no clear D. This TCR was recovered from a man between 50 and 59 years old who received an inactivated influenza vaccine. The CDR3 DNA reads as TGCGCCAGCAGCCAAGATTCACAGAGATTAAATGAAAAACTGTTTTTT. Translated: CASSQDSQRLNEKLFF.